Presented here are 30 T cell receptor beta chains from one specimen sequenced in a study of T cell repertoires in cytomegalovirus infection. MiXCR was run by TCRdb on the reads, yielding one entry per CDR3 protein. The top ten clones hold 5.5% to 8% of a sample with about 250,000 distinct CDR3 sequences, around 6.2% of them seen once. The sample taken for sequencing was PBMCs. The origin of the receptors is a human donor in good health (CMV status not recorded). Some clones in this sample may be carry-over from other donors' samples.

This clonotype was observed at least ten times. The chain uses TRBV5-6 and TRBJ1-2; TRBD1 aligns across 7 bases. The CDR3 runs 14 residues. Trimming took 5 bases from V and 4 from J; bases not matched to a gene: 8. The germline V gene encodes CDR1 SGHDT and CDR2 YYEEEE. The CDR3, as DNA: TGTGCCAGCAGTTCCTACAGGGGATCCTATGGCTACACCTTC. This translates into CASSSYRGSYGYTF. Full variable domain (remainder filled in from reference TRBV5-6 and TRBJ1-2): DAGVTQSPTHLIKTRGQQVTLRCSPKSGHDTVSWYQQALGQGPQFIFQYYEEEERQRGNFPDRFSGHQFPNYSSELNVNALLLGDSALYLCASSSYRGSYGYTFGSGTRLTVV.

At least ten counts were recorded for this clonotype. V usage is TRBV19 and J usage is TRBJ2-1, with TRBD1 identical over 7 bases. Germline V gives CDR1 LNHDA, CDR2 SQIVND (reference sequence). V was pared by 5 bases and J by 8 bases, with 15 bases of the junction left unmatched. The CDR3 covers 16 residues. CDR3 nucleotides: TGTGCCAGTAGTGGATACCGGGACAGAGCTGAGGATGAGCAGTTCTTC. As protein: CASSGYRDRAEDEQFF.

This clonotype has a count of ten or more. The chain employs TRBV6-1 and TRBJ1-5; TRBD1 might be the D (6 bases). With 6 bases removed from V and 4 bases from J, the gap between germline ends came to 13 bases. Germline V gene data show CDR1 as MNHNS and CDR2 as SASEGT. The CDR3 has 14 amino acids. This CDR3 reads CASRGGGANQPQHF. The CDR3 DNA is TGTGCCAGCAGGGGGGGGGGCGCGAATCAGCCCCAGCATTTT.

The gene calls are TRBV20-1 and TRBJ2-7, with 8 bases that match TRBD2. Germline CDR1 and CDR2: DFQATT and SNEGSKA (reference sequence). CDR3 size: 14 residues. Trimming took 5 bases from V and 0 from J; bases not matched to a gene: 6. The CDR3 bases are TGCAGTGCTGCCAACGGGGGGGCCTCCTACGAGCAGTACTTC. It translates to CSAANGGASYEQYF.

This clonotype was recorded at least ten times. The chain is built from TRBV14 and TRBJ2-7; TRBD1 or TRBD2 may be the D gene (5 bases each). The V gene lost 2 bases and the J gene lost 2 bases, with 10 bases spanning the gap. Looked up from germline, CDR1 is SGHDN and CDR2 is FVKESK. The CDR3 totals 14 residues. The CDR3 loop is CASSQKRGPYEQYF. CDR3 bases: TGTGCCAGCAGCCAAAAGAGGGGACCCTACGAGCAGTACTTC.

This clonotype was recorded at least ten times. V usage is TRBV4-3 and J usage is TRBJ2-5; tentatively, D is TRBD1 or TRBD2 (6 bases each). Looked up from germline, CDR1 is LGHNA and CDR2 is YSLEER. The CDR3 totals 17 residues. V was cut by 5 bases and J by 0 bases, with 19 bases left in between. DNA for the CDR3: TGCGCCAGCAGCTCCCGTTGGGGGGCGACGTACCAAGAGACCCAGTACTTC. Residues: CASSSRWGATYQETQYF.

In its sample, this clonotype was seen many times. The chain combines TRBV18 with TRBJ1-1; D might be TRBD1 (6 bases). The germline gives CDR1 KGHSH, CDR2 LQKENI. The CDR3 length is 16 residues. Trimming left V 0 bases short and J 0 bases short, with 11 bases between. In DNA form, the CDR3 reads TGTGCCAGCTCACCACCGACGGGGGCAATGAACACTGAAGCTTTCTTT. Translated, it gives CASSPPTGAMNTEAFF.

In this sample, this clonotype turned up many times. V usage is TRBV7-3 and J usage is TRBJ1-1, with a tentative D call TRBD1 (6 bases). Germline-derived CDR1 and CDR2 are SGHTA and FQGTGA. V was pared by 5 bases and J by 4 bases, with 17 bases between. The CDR3 totals 15 residues. In DNA, the CDR3 is TGTGCCAGCAGCCTTCTGGGGGGCAGGGTCACTGAAGCTTTCTTT. Translated, it gives CASSLLGGRVTEAFF. Drawing the rest from reference TRBV7-3 and TRBJ1-1, the complete variable domain is GAGVSQTPSNKVTEKGKYVELRCDPISGHTALYWYRQSLGQGPEFLIYFQGTGAADDSGLPNDRFFAVRPEGSVSTLKIQRTERGDSAVYLCASSLLGGRVTEAFFGQGTRLTVV.

This clonotype was detected many times. This sequence joins TRBV18 and TRBJ2-5; D call uncertain. Germline CDR1 KGHSH, CDR2 LQKENI. V lost 1 base and J lost 1, with 7 bases in between. The CDR3 is 14 amino acids. CDR3 coding DNA: TGTGCCAGCTCACCACGTCAGCCCCAAGAGACCCAGTACTTC. Translating gives CASSPRQPQETQYF.

This clonotype was recorded at least ten times. The V and J genes are TRBV7-8 and TRBJ1-3; D not resolved. This CDR3 has 16 residues. The germline V and J ends were trimmed by 5 bases and 0 bases, with 14 bases remaining between them. The germline CDR1 and CDR2 sequences are SGHVS and FQNEAQ. In DNA form, the CDR3 reads TGTGCCAGCAGCCAGGATTCCGCGGGCTCTGGAAACACCATATATTTT. Protein product: CASSQDSAGSGNTIYF.

This clonotype was seen at least ten times. CDR3 sequence (DNA): TGCAGCGTTGATCAAGGGCGAATAGATGATGAGCAGTTCTTC. Amino acids: CSVDQGRIDDEQFF. The chain has TRBV29-1 and TRBJ2-1; D is uncertain. The germline gives CDR1 SQVTM, CDR2 ANQGSEA. Trimming pared 3 bases from V and 8 bases from J, leaving 17 bases between. The CDR3 extends over 14 amino acids.

This clonotype appeared many times. The genes are TRBV29-1 and TRBJ2-7; 7 nucleotides match TRBD1. In germline, CDR1 is SQVTM, CDR2 ANQGSEA. The CDR3 spans 14 residues. The J segment lost 0 bases and the V segment lost 4 bases, leaving 6 bases of the junction unmatched. The CDR3 sequence is CSVALGQSSYEQYF. The CDR3 DNA reads TGCAGCGTTGCCTTGGGACAGAGCTCCTACGAGCAGTACTTC.

This clonotype came up many times. The chain is built from TRBV29-1 and TRBJ2-2; unclear D gene. This CDR3 is 15 amino acids long. Germline CDR1 and CDR2: SQVTM and ANQGSEA. The ends were cut back, 6 bases at V and 0 bases at J, with 14 bases in the middle. CDR3 nucleotide sequence: TGCAGCGTGTCCACCCCCATTGCGAACACCGGGGAGCTGTTTTTT. Its protein is CSVSTPIANTGELFF.

This clonotype was observed many times. The chain combines TRBV20-1 with TRBJ2-3; perhaps TRBD2 as D (5 bases). Per the germline V gene, CDR1 is DFQATT and CDR2 is SNEGSKA (reference sequence). The V end was cut by 0 bases, the J end by 0 bases, with 10 bases between. The CDR3 is made up of 15 amino acids. CDR3 DNA: TGCAGTGCTAGAGACTCGGCGGGTAGCACAGATACGCAGTATTTT. Translating gives CSARDSAGSTDTQYF.

This clonotype was detected only a few times. The chain has TRBV29-1 and TRBJ2-2; D is ambiguous. The CDR3 runs to 12 residues. The germline V and J ends were trimmed by 2 bases and 3 bases, with 4 bases remaining between them. CDR1 is SQVTM, CDR2 ANQGSEA, per germline. CDR3 sequence (DNA): TGCAGCGTTGAACGGGACACCGGGGAGCTGTTTTTT. Its translation: CSVERDTGELFF.

This clonotype was detected many times. The chain employs TRBV20-1 and TRBJ2-1, with 7 bases that match TRBD1. The CDR3 is 14 residues long. The V gene end was trimmed by 5 bases and the J gene end by 2 bases; junction bases not matched to a gene: 6. From germline, CDR1 is DFQATT and CDR2 SNEGSKA (reference sequence). The CDR3 DNA sequence: TGCAGTGCTGCCGGACAGGCTACCTACAATGAGCAGTTCTTC. Its protein is CSAAGQATYNEQFF.

This clonotype was seen many times. The chain joins TRBV7-2 to TRBJ2-3, with 10 nucleotides matching TRBD2. The CDR3 covers 18 residues. Germline V CDR1 and CDR2: SGHTA, FQGNSA. V dropped 0 bases and J dropped 2; count of bases not matched to a gene: 8. In nucleotides, the CDR3 is TGTGCCAGCAGCTTAGCTCAACTAGCGGGGTCCCTCACAGATACGCAGTATTTT. It codes for CASSLAQLAGSLTDTQYF. Together with reference TRBV7-2 and TRBJ2-3, the CDR3 gives the full variable domain: GAGVSQSPSNKVTEKGKDVELRCDPISGHTALYWYRQSLGQGLEFLIYFQGNSAPDKSGLPSDRFSAERTGGSVSTLTIQRTQQEDSAVYLCASSLAQLAGSLTDTQYFGPGTRLTVL.

This clonotype was recorded many times. The gene calls are TRBV11-1 and TRBJ2-3; D gene ambiguous. Trimming took 3 bases from V and 2 from J, leaving 12 bases between them. The CDR3 runs to 15 residues. Germline assignment: CDR1 SGHAT and CDR2 FQDESV (reference sequence). The DNA of the CDR3 is TGTGCCAGCAGCTTTAACGGAAAGCCCACAGATACGCAGTATTTT. Residues: CASSFNGKPTDTQYF.

This clonotype has at least ten counts. This chain connects TRBV20-1 to TRBJ2-3, with D possibly TRBD2 on 6 matching bases. This CDR3 is 15 amino acids long. V was shortened by 1 base and J by 0 bases, with 11 bases between the two germline ends. The germline CDR1 and CDR2 sequences are DFQATT and SNEGSKA (reference sequence). Here the CDR3 DNA reads TGCAGTGCTAGAGTTGCTAGCGAGAGCACAGATACGCAGTATTTT. Protein sequence: CSARVASESTDTQYF.

In its sample, this clonotype was seen many times. The CDR3 here is CASSIQGDTGELFF. CDR3 bases: TGTGCCAGTAGTATCCAGGGGGACACCGGGGAGCTGTTTTTT. The J gene is TRBJ2-2, the V gene TRBV19; TRBD1 agrees at 7 bases. CDR1 is LNHDA and CDR2 is SQIVND in the germline V gene (reference sequence). V shed 3 bases and J 3 bases; nucleotides not matched to a gene: 1. The CDR3 totals 14 residues.

This clonotype has a count of ten or more. The chain carries TRBV2 and TRBJ1-2; D remains unclear. V lost 0 bases and J lost 5, with 10 bases in between. Germline V gives CDR1 SNHLY, CDR2 FYNNEI. The CDR3 consists of 14 residues. The chain's CDR3 is CASSEAVDVYGYTF. CDR3 sequence (DNA): TGTGCCAGCAGTGAAGCGGTGGATGTTTATGGCTACACCTTC.

This clonotype was recorded many times. The rearrangement joins TRBV20-1 to TRBJ2-1; 10 bases map to TRBD1. The CDR3 sequence is 15 residues long. Trimming took 3 bases from V and 9 from J; bases not matched to a gene: 11. The germline CDR1 and CDR2 sequences are DFQATT and SNEGSKA (reference sequence). CDR3 residues: CSASFRDRGVTEQFF. The CDR3 DNA follows: TGCAGTGCTAGTTTTCGGGACAGGGGAGTAACTGAGCAGTTCTTC.

This clonotype came up many times. The chain uses TRBV7-9 and TRBJ2-5; 11 bases map to TRBD1. CDR3 length equals 16 residues. J lost 3 bases, V lost 5 bases, and 8 bases had no gene match. Germline values: CDR1 SEHNR, CDR2 FQNEAQ (reference sequence). In nucleotides, the CDR3 is TGTGCCAGCAGCGACGGACCGGGACAGGGGGAAGAGACCCAGTACTTC. Protein product: CASSDGPGQGEETQYF.

This clonotype showed up many times. The chain links TRBV28 to TRBJ1-2; 8 bases are a match to TRBD1. This CDR3 is built from 18 residues. Germline CDR1 and CDR2: MDHEN and SYDVKM. With 4 bases clipped from V and 3 bases from J, the junction kept 16 bases outside the gene matches. The CDR3 loop is CASSSPGQGDTFDYGYTF. The CDR3 nucleotides read TGTGCCAGCAGTTCTCCTGGACAGGGCGATACCTTTGACTATGGCTACACCTTC.

This clonotype has ten or more counts. The chain uses TRBV7-2 and TRBJ1-2; D is unclear. The V and J ends lost 1 base and 2 bases respectively, with 8 bases between them. CDR3 length equals 14 residues. CDR1 and CDR2 (germline): SGHTA, FQGNSA. The CDR3: CASSLVTDNYGYTF. The CDR3 nucleotides read TGTGCCAGCAGCTTAGTTACAGACAACTATGGCTACACCTTC.

This clonotype has ten or more counts. V is TRBV7-6 and J is TRBJ1-5; 9 nucleotides line up with TRBD1. The CDR3 covers 15 residues. Germline loops: CDR1 SGHVS, CDR2 FNYEAQ. With 5 bases clipped from V and 0 bases from J, the junction kept 2 bases outside the gene matches. DNA of the CDR3: TGTGCCAGCAGCCCACAGGGGGCTAGCAATCAGCCCCAGCATTTT. Protein: CASSPQGASNQPQHF.

This clonotype showed up many times. The chain couples TRBV6-2 or TRBV6-3 to TRBJ2-5; D unresolved. Germline V gives CDR1 MNHEY, CDR2 SVGEGT. V lost 3 bases and J lost 1, with 9 bases in between. CDR3 length equals 14 residues. The CDR3, as DNA: TGTGCCAGCAGTTATAGTGCCGTCCAAGAGACCCAGTACTTC. Translated: CASSYSAVQETQYF.

The table lists this clonotype with many counts. This CDR3 is CASRSGTELRGGYTF. The CDR3 DNA sequence: TGTGCCAGCAGGTCCGGGACGGAACTTCGGGGGGGCTACACCTTC. This chain joins TRBV28 and TRBJ1-2, with D possibly matching TRBD1 (5 bases). Trimming took 6 bases from V and 8 from J, leaving 22 bases between them. Germline V gene lookup returns CDR1 MDHEN and CDR2 SYDVKM. This CDR3 spans 15 amino acids.

This clonotype was found many times. The rearrangement links TRBV4-3 to TRBJ1-6; no firm D call. V lost 0 bases and J 9 bases, leaving 12 bases between the germline ends. This CDR3 spans 15 amino acids. The germline V gene encodes CDR1 LGHNA and CDR2 YSLEER. CDR3 nucleotides: TGCGCCAGCAGCCAAGAATCCGGGGTCGGTTCACCCCTCCACTTT. As protein: CASSQESGVGSPLHF.

At least ten counts were recorded for this clonotype. The chain joins TRBV12-3 or TRBV12-4 to TRBJ1-1; no clear D gene. The CDR3 covers 13 residues. The V and J ends lost 8 bases and 0 bases respectively, with 10 bases between them. For the CDR3, the DNA is TGTGCCAGCGGCCTGCTTATGAACACTGAAGCTTTCTTT. This encodes CASGLLMNTEAFF.